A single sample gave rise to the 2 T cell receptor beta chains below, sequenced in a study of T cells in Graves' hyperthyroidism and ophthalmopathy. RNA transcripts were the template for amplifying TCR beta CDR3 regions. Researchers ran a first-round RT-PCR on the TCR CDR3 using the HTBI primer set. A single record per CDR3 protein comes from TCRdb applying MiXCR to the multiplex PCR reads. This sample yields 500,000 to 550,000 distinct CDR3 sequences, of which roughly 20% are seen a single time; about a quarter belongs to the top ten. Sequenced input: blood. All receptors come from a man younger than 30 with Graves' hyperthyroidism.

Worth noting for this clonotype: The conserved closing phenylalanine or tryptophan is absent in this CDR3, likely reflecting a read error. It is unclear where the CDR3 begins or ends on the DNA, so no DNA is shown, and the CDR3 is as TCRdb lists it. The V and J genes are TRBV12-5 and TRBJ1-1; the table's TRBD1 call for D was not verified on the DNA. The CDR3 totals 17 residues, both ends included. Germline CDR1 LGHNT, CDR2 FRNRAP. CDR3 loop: CASGLSNRTGKVVEACL.

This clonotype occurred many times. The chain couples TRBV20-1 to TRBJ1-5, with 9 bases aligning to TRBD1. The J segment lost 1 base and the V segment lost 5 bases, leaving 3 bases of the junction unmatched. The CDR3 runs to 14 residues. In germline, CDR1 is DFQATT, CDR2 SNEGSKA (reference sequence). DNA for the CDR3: TGCAGTGCTTCCGACAGGGGGAGCAATCAGCCCCAGCATTTT. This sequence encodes CSASDRGSNQPQHF.